The 14 T cell receptor beta chains reported below all come from one sample, sequenced in a study of CD8+ T cells in alopecia areata. RNA was isolated and reverse transcribed to cDNA, the sequencing template. TCRdb's copy holds only in-frame clones and misses some; the assay was immunoSEQ multiplex PCR. The repertoire holds 90,000 to 100,000 clones, with 35% to 45% as singletons. Material: CD4+ T cells sorted from blood. Receptors originate from a human donor with alopecia areata.

The rearrangement uses TRBV5-1 and TRBJ2-6; no clear D. The CDR3 spans 16 residues. The V and J ends lost 2 bases and 0 bases respectively, with 9 bases between them. Per the germline V gene, CDR1 is SGHRS and CDR2 is YFSETQ. This chain's CDR3 is CASSFHSASGANVLTF. In DNA form, the CDR3 reads TGCGCCAGCAGCTTCCACAGCGCCTCTGGGGCCAACGTCCTGACTTTC.

V is TRBV7-2 and J is TRBJ2-3; tentative D call: TRBD1 (5 bases). Germline CDR1 SGHTA, CDR2 FQGNSA. V was shortened by 3 bases and J by 8 bases, with 18 bases between the two germline ends. The CDR3 sequence is 15 residues long. The CDR3 DNA is TGTGCCAGCAGCTTCCGCCCTCACAGGACCCGTACGCAGTATTTT. This sequence encodes CASSFRPHRTRTQYF.

This clone was observed a handful of times. The V and J genes are TRBV7-2 and TRBJ1-1; 9 nucleotides align to TRBD1. CDR1 and CDR2 (germline): SGHTA, FQGNSA. The J segment lost 4 bases and the V segment lost 5 bases, leaving 8 bases of the junction unmatched. The CDR3 has 15 residues. CDR3 bases: TGTGCCAGCAGCCCAACGGGACAGGGTATCACTGAAGCTTTCTTT. It is translated as CASSPTGQGITEAFF.

This clone has just one count. V is TRBV27 and J is TRBJ2-5; 10 nucleotides align to TRBD2. The germline V gene encodes CDR1 MNHEY and CDR2 SMNVEV (reference sequence). This CDR3 comprises 15 residues. V shed 8 bases and J 5 bases; nucleotides not matched to a gene: 11. The CDR3, as DNA: TGTGCCAGCGGGCGGCTAGCGGGGGTTTCGGAGACCCAGTACTTC. It specifies CASGRLAGVSETQYF.

The J gene is TRBJ2-5, the V gene TRBV29-1; D is perhaps TRBD2 (5 bases). The V gene's germline CDR1 is SQVTM and CDR2 ANQGSEA. This CDR3 contains 15 residues. V was pared by 3 bases and J by 3 bases, with 17 bases between. CDR3 in DNA: TGCAGCGTTGATACTCCGGGATCAAGAAAAGAGACCCAGTACTTC. Translating gives CSVDTPGSRKETQYF.

V is TRBV6-5 and J is TRBJ2-3; D remains unclear. The CDR3 totals 12 residues. CDR1 MNHEY and CDR2 SVGAGI come from the germline V gene. V was cut by 6 bases and J by 6 bases, with 10 bases left in between. In DNA, the CDR3 is TGTGCCAGCAGCCCAACCCGCGATACGCAGTATTTT. As protein: CASSPTRDTQYF.

The chain carries TRBV6-5 and TRBJ1-5; TRBD1 might be the D (5 bases). Germline-derived CDR1 and CDR2 are MNHEY and SVGAGI. V shed 0 bases and J shed 5 bases, with 8 bases lying between them. The CDR3 spans 14 residues. The CDR3 coding sequence is TGTGCCAGCAGTTACTCCCGGGGGTATCAGCCCCAGCATTTT. Translated, it gives CASSYSRGYQPQHF.

This clone was seen only a few times. The J gene is TRBJ1-2, the V gene TRBV28, with D possibly being TRBD1 (5 bases). The V gene lost 6 bases and the J gene lost 5 bases, with 16 bases spanning the gap. The CDR3 extends over 14 amino acids. The V gene's germline CDR1 is MDHEN and CDR2 SYDVKM. The CDR3 bases are TGTGCCAGCAGGAGAGGCGGGGCCGAGTATGGCTACACCTTC. Its translation is CASRRGGAEYGYTF.

This clone turned up a few times. This chain uses TRBV18 with TRBJ1-1; 8 bases map to TRBD1. The length of the CDR3 is 14 residues. The V gene end was trimmed by 5 bases and the J gene end by 2 bases; junction bases not matched to a gene: 4. Germline values: CDR1 KGHSH, CDR2 LQKENI. The CDR3 sequence: CASSEGQVNTEAFF. The CDR3 coding sequence is TGTGCCAGCTCAGAGGGACAGGTTAACACTGAAGCTTTCTTT.

The chain is built from TRBV29-1 and TRBJ2-5, with D perhaps TRBD2 (5 bases). Germline CDR1 is SQVTM and CDR2 is ANQGSEA. There are 13 residues in the CDR3. The CDR3 reads CSHNGEIQETQYF. In nucleotides, the CDR3 is TGCAGTCATAATGGGGAGATCCAAGAGACCCAGTACTTC.

This rearrangement joins TRBV7-2 to TRBJ2-1; a possible D gene is TRBD1 (5 bases). V was clipped by 6 bases and J by 4 bases, with 19 bases between them. The CDR3 consists of 16 residues. Germline-derived CDR1 and CDR2 are SGHTA and FQGNSA. Here the CDR3 DNA reads TGTGCCAGCAGACGCAGCCAGGGTGTGAGTTACAATGAGCAGTTCTTC. Its protein product is CASRRSQGVSYNEQFF. The whole variable domain, filled in from reference TRBV7-2 and TRBJ2-1, reads GAGVSQSPSNKVTEKGKDVELRCDPISGHTALYWYRQSLGQGLEFLIYFQGNSAPDKSGLPSDRFSAERTGGSVSTLTIQRTQQEDSAVYLCASRRSQGVSYNEQFFGPGTRLTVL.

The chain links TRBV14 to TRBJ2-6; tentatively, D is TRBD1 (6 bases). Between the trimmed V and J ends, which lost 4 bases and 4 bases, there was a span of 20 bases. The germline CDR1 and CDR2 sequences are SGHDN and FVKESK. This CDR3 contains 18 residues. CDR3 region: CASSPVGQGSSGANVLTF. CDR3 in DNA: TGTGCCAGCAGCCCAGTGGGGCAGGGGTCGTCCGGGGCCAACGTCCTGACTTTC. Full variable domain (rest looked up from reference TRBV14 and TRBJ2-6): EAGVTQFPSHSVIEKGQTVTLRCDPISGHDNLYWYRRVMGKEIKFLLHFVKESKQDESGMPNNRFLAERTGGTYSTLKVQPAELEDSGVYFCASSPVGQGSSGANVLTFGAGSRLTVL.

V and J are TRBV29-1 and TRBJ1-4, with no clear D. This CDR3 has 12 amino acids. Trimming removed 5 bases at V and 0 bases at J, with 4 bases between. Germline lookup yields CDR1 SQVTM and CDR2 ANQGSEA. CDR3 sequence: CSVTATNEKLFF. The CDR3 bases are TGCAGCGTTACTGCAACTAATGAAAAACTGTTTTTT.

The chain carries TRBV5-6 and TRBJ2-1, with 12 bases identical to TRBD2. The germline V gene has CDR1 SGHDT and CDR2 YYEEEE. The junction had 10 bases not matched to a gene; V was cut back by 4 bases and J by 8 bases. The CDR3 sequence is 16 residues long. CDR3 protein: CASSLKGLAGFDEQFF. As DNA, the CDR3 is TGTGCCAGCAGCCTGAAAGGACTAGCGGGATTCGATGAGCAGTTCTTC.